This T cell receptor beta chain was found in a study of T cell responses to AZD1222 COVID-19 vaccine. The study, taken as a whole, reports: Spike regions recognized by vaccine-associated CD4 TCRs spanned the protein, led by 160-218 and 743-854.

Data came from immunoSEQ multiplex PCR; TCRdb stores just in-frame clones and leaves some out. This sample has about 170,000 clones; roughly 92% occur once, and the top ten carry 1.5% to 2%. Worth noting for this clone: The antigen remains undetermined.

The CDR3 totals 14 residues. The V gene's germline CDR1 is LGHNA and CDR2 YSLEER. V lost 1 base and J 2 bases, leaving 9 bases between the germline ends. Sequencing was performed on peripheral blood, taken on day 0 of AZD1222 vaccination. The chain combines TRBV4-3 with TRBJ2-7; D is perhaps TRBD1 (5 bases). The sequence was obtained from an adult in good health. CDR3 amino acids: CASSQVGEPYEQYF. For the CDR3, the DNA is TGCGCCAGCAGCCAAGTAGGGGAACCCTACGAGCAGTACTTC.